These 18 T cell receptor beta chains share one sample of origin, sequenced in a study of blood T cell repertoires in COVID-19. Method: immunoSEQ multiplex PCR; TCRdb's copy keeps in-frame clones and lacks some. This sample has 50,000 to 75,000 clones, with 80% found just once. The sequencing input was peripheral blood. These receptors all come from a man between 60 and 75 years old with acute or convalescent COVID-19.

This clone occurred a few times. The rearrangement joins TRBV5-6 to TRBJ2-7; possible D gene TRBD1, 5 bases. The V gene's germline CDR1 is SGHDT and CDR2 YYEEEE. Trimming removed 7 bases at V and 7 bases at J, with 21 bases between. This CDR3 is 14 amino acids long. This CDR3 reads CASGSWGSSREQYF. CDR3 bases: TGTGCCAGCGGATCTTGGGGCAGCTCGAGGGAGCAGTACTTC. Using reference TRBV5-6 and TRBJ2-7 for the parts outside the CDR3, the full variable domain is DAGVTQSPTHLIKTRGQQVTLRCSPKSGHDTVSWYQQALGQGPQFIFQYYEEEERQRGNFPDRFSGHQFPNYSSELNVNALLLGDSALYLCASGSWGSSREQYFGPGTRLTVT.

In its sample, this clone was seen a few times. The chain employs TRBV3-1 (or the pseudogene TRBV3-2) and TRBJ1-3, with 8 bases lining up with TRBD1. Germline assignment: CDR1 LGHDT and CDR2 YNNKEL (reference sequence). With 3 bases clipped from V and 4 bases from J, the junction kept 8 bases outside the gene matches. CDR3 length equals 16 residues. CDR3: CASSQTLGQAGNTIYF. The CDR3 nucleotides are TGTGCCAGCAGCCAGACCCTGGGACAGGCCGGAAACACCATATATTTT.

The chain couples TRBV27 to TRBJ2-1; TRBD1 matches 10 bases. The length of the CDR3 is 13 residues. Germline assignment: CDR1 MNHEY and CDR2 SMNVEV (reference sequence). Losses at the gene ends were 6 bases for V and 15 bases for J; bases not matched to a gene: 11. Written as DNA, the CDR3 is TGTGCCAGCAGCAGGGGACAGGGGCCACCACTGTTCTTC. It encodes CASSRGQGPPLFF.

The rearrangement uses TRBV27 and TRBJ1-1, with D possibly TRBD1 on 5 matching bases. The CDR3 consists of 13 residues. CDR1 is MNHEY and CDR2 is SMNVEV in the germline V gene (reference sequence). With 9 bases removed from V and 4 bases from J, the gap between germline ends came to 15 bases. As DNA, the CDR3 is TGTGCCAGTTCTTTCAGGGTATCCACTGAAGCTTTCTTT. This gives the protein CASSFRVSTEAFF.

CDR3 amino acids: CASSYSGGNTDTQYF. The CDR3 region has the DNA TGTGCCAGCAGTTACTCGGGGGGGAATACAGATACGCAGTATTTT. The rearrangement uses TRBV6-6 and TRBJ2-3; 7 bases are a match to TRBD2. V was pared by 0 bases and J by 3 bases, with 3 bases of the junction left unmatched. The CDR3 runs 15 residues. CDR1 is MNHNY, CDR2 SVGAGI, per germline (reference sequence).

As concerns this clone: Within the sample, other DNA sequences also encode this same CDR3. The rearrangement uses TRBV4-2 and TRBJ1-4; D is perhaps TRBD1 (6 bases). CDR3 size: 14 residues. The germline V gene encodes CDR1 LGHNA and CDR2 YNFKEQ. V shed 1 base and J shed 7 bases, with 10 bases lying between them. For the CDR3, the DNA is TGTGCCAGCAGCCAAGGCCAGGGGACTGAAAAACTGTTTTTT. It yields the protein CASSQGQGTEKLFF.

The rearrangement links TRBV3-1 (or the pseudogene TRBV3-2) to TRBJ1-1, with D possibly being TRBD1 (5 bases). CDR1 is LGHDT and CDR2 is YNNKEL in the germline V gene (reference sequence). The CDR3 totals 14 residues. With 2 bases removed from V and 4 bases from J, the gap between germline ends came to 11 bases. The CDR3 region has the DNA TGTGCCAGCAGCCAATTAAATAGGGGCACTGAAGCTTTCTTT. Translation gives CASSQLNRGTEAFF.

This chain uses TRBV3-1 (or the pseudogene TRBV3-2) with TRBJ2-1, with a weak D call TRBD1 (5 bases). Germline CDR1 LGHDT, CDR2 YNNKEL (reference sequence). This CDR3 is built from 16 residues. Between the trimmed V and J ends, which lost 1 base and 0 bases, there was a span of 10 bases. The CDR3 loop reads CASSQVQDSSYNEQFF. The DNA for the CDR3 is TGTGCCAGCAGCCAAGTTCAAGACAGCTCCTACAATGAGCAGTTCTTC.

This chain joins TRBV6-1 and TRBJ2-5; TRBD2 is a possible D gene (5 bases). Trimming shortened V by 3 bases and J by 1 base, and 12 bases separated the two germline ends. Germline values: CDR1 MNHNS, CDR2 SASEGT. The CDR3 runs to 15 residues. CDR3: CASSDGILAQETQYF. In DNA form, the CDR3 reads TGTGCCAGCAGTGATGGGATTCTAGCCCAAGAGACCCAGTACTTC.

The gene calls are TRBV12-3 or TRBV12-4 and TRBJ2-1, with D perhaps matching TRBD1 (6 bases). V was pared by 6 bases and J by 5 bases, with 8 bases between. The CDR3 runs to 12 residues. The CDR3 DNA reads TGTGCCAGCAGCCGGACAGACAATGAGCAGTTCTTC. Protein sequence: CASSRTDNEQFF.

CDR3 bases: TGTGCCAGCAGTCCCGGGGGGGGACCAAACACCATATATTTT. It is translated as CASSPGGGPNTIYF. The V and J genes are TRBV6-6 and TRBJ1-3; maybe TRBD1 (5 bases). Germline-derived CDR1 and CDR2 are MNHNY and SVGAGI (reference sequence). This CDR3 is built from 14 residues. V was shortened by 5 bases and J by 6 bases, with 14 bases between the two germline ends.

Only a few counts were recorded for this clone. The chain joins TRBV5-1 to TRBJ2-2; 9 bases align to TRBD2. The J segment lost 8 bases and the V segment lost 4 bases, leaving 12 bases of the junction unmatched. This CDR3 is built from 16 residues. Germline V CDR1 and CDR2: SGHRS, YFSETQ. The chain's CDR3 is CASSPRLAGFRGELFF. CDR3 nucleotide sequence: TGCGCCAGCAGCCCCCGGCTAGCGGGGTTTAGGGGGGAGCTGTTTTTT.

The chain couples TRBV3-1 (or the pseudogene TRBV3-2) to TRBJ2-3, with D uncertain. Germline CDR1 LGHDT, CDR2 YNNKEL (reference sequence). The CDR3 is 11 amino acids. The ends were cut back, 4 bases at V and 8 bases at J, with 7 bases in the middle. The CDR3 sequence: CASSLPGTQYF. The CDR3 nucleotides read TGTGCCAGCAGCCTCCCCGGTACGCAGTATTTT.

The chain couples TRBV7-8 to TRBJ1-2; unclear D gene. The CDR3 covers 13 residues. The germline V gene has CDR1 SGHVS and CDR2 FQNEAQ. V was trimmed by 5 bases and J by 4 bases, leaving 11 bases between them. CDR3 in amino acids: CASSAGEGYGYTF. As DNA, the CDR3 is TGTGCCAGCAGCGCTGGGGAGGGCTATGGCTACACCTTC.

The gene calls are TRBV15 and TRBJ2-7; 9 positions agree with TRBD1. V shed 6 bases and J 1 base; nucleotides not matched to a gene: 7. Per the germline V gene, CDR1 is LNHNV and CDR2 is YYDKDF (reference sequence). The CDR3 spans 15 residues. CDR3 in DNA: TGTGCCACCAGTGATGGACAGGGGCGGTCCTACGAGCAGTACTTC. It yields the protein CATSDGQGRSYEQYF.

The V and J genes are TRBV5-4 and TRBJ1-4, with TRBD1 matching over 10 bases. The CDR3 has 18 amino acids. Germline-derived CDR1 and CDR2 are SGHNT and YYREEE (reference sequence). Trimming removed 3 bases from V and 1 base from J; junction bases left unmatched: 9. CDR3 coding DNA: TGTGCCAGCAGCTCGCACCGGGACAGGGGTAGAACTAATGAAAAACTGTTTTTT. As protein: CASSSHRDRGRTNEKLFF.

The chain couples TRBV28 to TRBJ2-7; 7 positions agree with TRBD1. There are 15 residues in the CDR3. Trimming cost V 9 bases and J 3 bases; bases outside gene matches: 14. The V gene's germline CDR1 is MDHEN and CDR2 SYDVKM. CDR3 region: CASCSTGAPSYEQYF. As DNA, the CDR3 is TGTGCCAGTTGTAGTACAGGGGCTCCAAGCTACGAGCAGTACTTC.

The chain has TRBV7-2 and TRBJ2-2, with 9 bases identical to TRBD1. V dropped 4 bases and J dropped 5; count of bases not matched to a gene: 5. The CDR3 is 15 amino acids. The germline gives CDR1 SGHTA, CDR2 FQGNSA. The CDR3 DNA follows: TGTGCCAGCAGCTACCAGGACAGGGGTACCGGGGAGCTGTTTTTT. Residues: CASSYQDRGTGELFF.